One sample yielded the 2 T cell receptor beta chains listed below, sequenced in a study of regulatory T cells in long-lasting Graves disease listed by TCRdb under 2021. Reading the label with the study, this specimen's time point is: persistent/refractory GD, antithyroid drugs over 5 years with positive TRAb. RNA was extracted from PBMCs in TRIzol for both TCR sequencing and RNA sequencing. Libraries were prepared through multiplex PCR. The sequencer was an Illumina HiSeq 4000. CDR3 regions were amplified by Arm-PCR with iRepertoire HTBI primers to construct TCR beta libraries. In-frame beta chains were kept once TCRdb had trimmed the public reads at Q25 with fastp and called clones with MiXCR. Rows are unified per CDR3 protein, each entry keeping the most common DNA and genes. For this sample there are 700,000 or so distinct CDR3 sequences; about 30% appear just once. The leading ten clones occupy 40% to 55% of the sample.

Sequences were derived from peripheral blood mononuclear cells (PBMCs), sampled when the disease was refractory, from a patient treated with antithyroid drugs. These receptors originate from a female donor with Graves disease.

The chain has TRBV4-1 and TRBJ1-2, with TRBD1 matching 9 bases. The ends lost 0 bases at V and 8 bases at J; junction bases unmatched: 7. Germline CDR1 and CDR2: MGHRA and YSYEKL. This CDR3 has 15 amino acids. The CDR3 DNA reads TGCGCCAGCAGCCAAGATAGGAGGACAGGGGCCGGCTACACCTTC. Translating gives CASSQDRRTGAGYTF.

V gene TRBV20-1 combines with J gene TRBJ2-7; D uncertain. The CDR3 contains 12 residues. The V gene's germline CDR1 is DFQATT and CDR2 SNEGSKA (reference sequence). The V end was cut by 6 bases, the J end by 2 bases, with 11 bases between. The DNA for the CDR3 is TGCAGTGCCACCTTGGGGACCTACGAGCAGTACTTC. Its protein product is CSATLGTYEQYF.